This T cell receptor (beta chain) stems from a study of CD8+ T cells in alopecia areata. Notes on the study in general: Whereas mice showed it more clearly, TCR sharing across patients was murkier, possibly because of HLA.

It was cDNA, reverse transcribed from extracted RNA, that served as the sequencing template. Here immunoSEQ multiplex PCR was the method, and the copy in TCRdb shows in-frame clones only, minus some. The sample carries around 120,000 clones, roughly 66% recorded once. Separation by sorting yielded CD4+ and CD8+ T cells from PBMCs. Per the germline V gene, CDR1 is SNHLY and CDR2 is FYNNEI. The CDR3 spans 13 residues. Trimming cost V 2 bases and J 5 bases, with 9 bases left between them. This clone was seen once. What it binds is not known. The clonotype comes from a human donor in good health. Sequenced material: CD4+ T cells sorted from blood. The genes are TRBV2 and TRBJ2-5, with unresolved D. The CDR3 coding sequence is TGTGCCAGCAGTGAATTGCTGAGCGAGACCCAGTACTTC. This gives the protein CASSELLSETQYF.